The 10 T cell receptor beta chains below were found in one sample sequenced in a study of blood T cells in healthy people across ages. A second PCR, run for about 7 to 11 cycles, used a sample-barcoded 5' primer plus a J-beta primer mix. From the 5' RACE reads, TCRdb called clonotypes with MiXCR, one entry per CDR3 protein. The data contain 850,000 to 1,100,000 distinct CDR3 sequences, 35% to 40% of them singletons. The sample comprised blood. The receptors originated from a young man in good health.

To note about this clonotype: The CDR3 does not end in the conserved phenylalanine or tryptophan, so this is likely a read error. This chain joins TRBV4-1 and TRBJ2-3; 10 bases agree with TRBD2. Germline-derived CDR1 and CDR2 are MGHRA and YSYEKL. Trimming cost V 1 base and J 3 bases; bases outside gene matches: 4. The CDR3 consists of 16 residues. CDR3 protein: CASSQVGSGGTDTQYL. The DNA for the CDR3 is TGCGCCAGCAGCCAAGTTGGTAGCGGGGGGACAGATACGCAGTATTTG.

This clonotype was counted between two and nine times. This chain links TRBV5-1 with TRBJ2-3, with D perhaps matching TRBD1 (6 bases). With 4 bases removed from V and 5 bases from J, the gap between germline ends came to 14 bases. This CDR3 is 14 amino acids long. The V gene's germline CDR1 is SGHRS and CDR2 YFSETQ. The CDR3 loop is CASSIGTSGDTQYF. CDR3 DNA: TGCGCCAGCAGCATAGGGACATCTGGAGATACGCAGTATTTT. Supplemented by reference TRBV5-1 and TRBJ2-3, the full variable domain reads KAGVTQTPRYLIKTRGQQVTLSCSPISGHRSVSWYQQTPGQGLQFLFEYFSETQRNKGNFPGRFSGRQFSNSRSEMNVSTLELGDSALYLCASSIGTSGDTQYFGPGTRLTVL.

The V gene is TRBV7-3, the J gene TRBJ2-1; 8 nucleotides align to TRBD2. V trimming: 1 base; J trimming: 10 bases; junction bases outside the gene matches: 12. CDR1 and CDR2 (germline): SGHTA, FQGTGA. The CDR3 runs to 16 residues. The CDR3 spells CASSLKSGGHTLEQFF. CDR3 sequence (DNA): TGTGCCAGCAGCTTAAAGTCGGGGGGGCACACATTAGAGCAGTTCTTC.

About this clonotype itself: This may come from a read error, since a much larger clone is one base off. The chain joins TRBV10-3 to TRBJ2-3; TRBD1 is a possible D gene (5 bases). Germline V lookup: CDR1 ENHRY, CDR2 SYGVKD. V was trimmed by 0 bases and J by 2 bases, leaving 21 bases between them. This CDR3 region has 19 residues. The CDR3 sequence is CAISESWVGVQGVTDTQYF. Here the CDR3 DNA reads TGTGCCATCAGTGAGTCGTGGGTCGGTGTACAAGGGGTCACAGATACGCAGTATTTT.

This clonotype was picked up a small number of times. CDR3 residues: CASSPYRQGGDNEQFF. DNA of the CDR3: TGTGCCAGCTCACCCTACCGACAGGGTGGGGACAATGAGCAGTTCTTC. The J gene is TRBJ2-1, the V gene TRBV18; 7 bases map to TRBD1. From germline, CDR1 is KGHSH and CDR2 LQKENI. This CDR3 spans 16 amino acids. V lost 3 bases, J lost 5 bases, and 10 bases stayed unmatched.

This clonotype was recorded a few times. One junction end does not reproduce the germline sequence, and a read error may be involved. J is TRBJ2-1 and V is TRBV7-7; 8 nucleotides align to TRBD2. This CDR3 region has 15 residues. CDR1 and CDR2 (germline): SSHAT, FNYEAQ (reference sequence). The CDR3 is CASSHQRGKNNEQFF. CDR3 nucleotide sequence: TGTGCTAGCAGCCATCAGCGGGGGAAAAACAATGAGCAGTTCTTC. Full variable domain (outside the CDR3, taken from reference TRBV7-7 and TRBJ2-1): GAGVSQSPRYKVTKRGQDVTLRCDPISSHATLYWYQQALGQGPEFLTYFNYEAQPDKSGLPSDRFSAERPEGSISTLTIQRTEQRDSAMYRCASSHQRGKNNEQFFGPGTRLTVL.

This clonotype was observed a handful of times. The rearrangement uses TRBV6-2 or TRBV6-3 and TRBJ2-7; D remains unclear. The CDR3 contains 13 residues. Germline V CDR1 and CDR2: MNHEY, SVGEGT. The germline V and J ends were trimmed by 5 bases and 0 bases, with 8 bases remaining between them. The CDR3 DNA follows: TGTGCCAGCAGTGACTTCAGCTCCTACGAGCAGTACTTC. This gives the protein CASSDFSSYEQYF.

This clonotype was seen more than once but under ten times. V usage is TRBV29-1 and J usage is TRBJ2-1; TRBD2 matches at 13 bases. The CDR3 length is 15 residues. CDR1 and CDR2 (germline): SQVTM, ANQGSEA. V lost 3 bases to trimming and J lost 9 bases; unmatched junction nucleotides: 8. As DNA, the CDR3 is TGCAGCGTTGATGATGTGACTAGCGGGGGGAGTGAGCAGTTCTTC. Protein product: CSVDDVTSGGSEQFF.

The table lists this clonotype with a count of one. The final CDR3 position lacks the conserved phenylalanine or tryptophan, pointing to a likely read error. The rearrangement links TRBV6-5 to TRBJ2-1; 10 bases fit TRBD2. The J call may be in error: the DNA end matches TRBJ2-7 better. CDR1 MNHEY and CDR2 SVGAGI come from the germline V gene. This CDR3 is built from 13 residues. The CDR3 loop reads CATKASGGNEQYL. The CDR3 nucleotides are TGTGCCACCAAGGCTAGCGGGGGTAATGAGCAGTACCTC.

This clonotype was picked up a small number of times. This rearrangement joins TRBV6-2 or TRBV6-3 to TRBJ2-1, with 7 bases that match TRBD2. CDR1 and CDR2 from the germline V gene are MNHEY and SVGEGT. The CDR3 has 15 residues. Trimming at V came to 6 bases and at J to 3 bases, leaving 8 bases not matched to a gene. The CDR3 DNA reads TGTGCCAGCAGAAAAGCGGGGCCCATCTACAATGAGCAGTTCTTC. Amino acids: CASRKAGPIYNEQFF.